This T cell receptor (beta chain) came from a study of radiation and T cells in renal cell carcinoma. TCRdb's table, derived via immunoSEQ multiplex PCR, lists solely in-frame clones and lacks some. The sample consists of tens of thousands of clones, about 80% of them appearing once. V gave up 0 bases and J gave up 3 bases; unmatched junction bases: 3. Germline V CDR1 and CDR2: KGHSH, LQKENI. The CDR3 extends over 16 amino acids. This clone was detected a few times. Time point defined: blood 2 weeks post-SBRT. Regarding treatment: 15 Gy SBRT to primary tumor, nephrectomy 4 weeks later. Radiation-treated patients gave blood at baseline, week 2 and week 4.

The sequence was collected from a man aged 60 to 75 with renal cell carcinoma. The gene calls are TRBV18 and TRBJ2-5, with 11 bases identical to TRBD2. The material sequenced was blood, taken from a patient whose treatment included radiotherapy and nephrectomy. CDR3 protein: CASSPPGLAAKETQYF. The CDR3 DNA sequence: TGTGCCAGCTCACCACCGGGACTAGCGGCCAAAGAGACCCAGTACTTC.